Shown below are 21 T cell receptor beta chains from a single sample sequenced in a study of blood T cell repertoires in COVID-19. Clones were sequenced by immunoSEQ multiplex PCR, and TCRdb holds only the in-frame ones, with some missing. The table lists about 160,000 clones, approximately 79% of them singletons. Input material: peripheral blood. These receptor sequences come from a woman in her sixties with COVID-19, enrolled during active disease.

The rearrangement joins TRBV2 to TRBJ2-2; TRBD2 aligns across 14 bases. J gave up 7 bases and V 6 bases, and 4 bases lay outside the gene matches. Germline CDR1 is SNHLY and CDR2 is FYNNEI. There are 15 residues in the CDR3. The CDR3 loop is CASRGLAGAVGELFF. The CDR3 bases are TGTGCCAGCAGGGGACTAGCGGGAGCGGTCGGGGAGCTGTTTTTT.

V gene TRBV2 combines with J gene TRBJ1-5; 9 nucleotides agree with TRBD1. V trimming: 6 bases; J trimming: 3 bases; junction bases outside the gene matches: 6. The CDR3 runs 15 residues. Germline-derived CDR1 and CDR2 are SNHLY and FYNNEI. The CDR3 DNA is TGTGCCAGCAGAAGAACAGGGGGCGTCAATCAGCCCCAGCATTTT. It translates to CASRRTGGVNQPQHF.

This chain uses TRBV7-9 with TRBJ2-3; D uncertain. The V gene's germline CDR1 is SEHNR and CDR2 FQNEAQ (reference sequence). The germline V and J ends were trimmed by 0 bases and 5 bases, with 3 bases remaining between them. The CDR3 is made up of 12 amino acids. CDR3 loop: CASSLARDTQYF. The CDR3 region has the DNA TGTGCCAGCAGCTTAGCGCGAGATACGCAGTATTTT.

CDR3 sequence: CASSGQDRNTEAFF. The CDR3 DNA reads as TGTGCCAGCAGCGGCCAGGACAGGAACACTGAAGCTTTCTTT. The chain couples TRBV3-1 (or the pseudogene TRBV3-2) to TRBJ1-1, with D perhaps TRBD1 (6 bases). This CDR3 has 14 amino acids. Trimming stripped 5 bases from V and 1 base from J, with 11 bases between. The V gene's germline CDR1 is LGHDT and CDR2 YNNKEL (reference sequence).

This clone was counted a single time. V usage is TRBV6-4 and J usage is TRBJ2-2; perhaps TRBD1 as D (5 bases). CDR3 length: 14 residues. Germline CDR1 and CDR2: MRHNA and SNTAGT. The V end was cut by 6 bases, the J end by 1 base, with 9 bases between. CDR3: CASRLDRNTGELFF. The DNA of the CDR3 is TGTGCCAGCAGATTAGACAGGAACACCGGGGAGCTGTTTTTT.

The chain employs TRBV25-1 and TRBJ2-1; 8 bases match TRBD2. The CDR3 runs to 15 residues. V dropped 5 bases and J dropped 4; count of bases not matched to a gene: 7. Germline V lookup: CDR1 MGHDK, CDR2 SYGVNS. The CDR3 DNA follows: TGTGCCAGCAGTCTTCCTAGCGGGCCTTACAATGAGCAGTTCTTC. Its translation: CASSLPSGPYNEQFF.

This sequence joins TRBV28 and TRBJ2-1, with a weak D call TRBD2 (6 bases). CDR3 length: 16 residues. The V end lost 5 bases, the J end lost 6 bases, and 20 bases lay between the germline ends. The germline V gene has CDR1 MDHEN and CDR2 SYDVKM. CDR3 sequence: CASSLMSQRAVNEQFF. The CDR3 DNA reads as TGTGCCAGCAGTCTTATGTCCCAGCGGGCAGTCAATGAGCAGTTCTTC.

The CDR3 protein is CASSADRAGEQYV. As DNA, the CDR3 is TGTGCCAGCAGTGCTGACAGGGCGGGCGAGCAGTACGTC. J is TRBJ2-7 and V is TRBV2, with 7 bases lining up with TRBD1. This CDR3 is built from 13 residues. The V gene end was trimmed by 4 bases and the J gene end by 6 bases; junction bases not matched to a gene: 6. The germline gives CDR1 SNHLY, CDR2 FYNNEI.

The chain joins TRBV3-1 (or the pseudogene TRBV3-2) to TRBJ2-5; no clear D gene. This CDR3 is 14 amino acids long. The V gene's germline CDR1 is LGHDT and CDR2 YNNKEL (reference sequence). V lost 0 bases and J 2 bases, leaving 7 bases between the germline ends. CDR3 residues: CASSQEGRQETQYF. For the CDR3, the DNA is TGTGCCAGCAGCCAAGAGGGCAGACAAGAGACCCAGTACTTC.

The chain recombines TRBV7-9 with TRBJ1-2; tentative D call: TRBD1 (5 bases). CDR1 is SEHNR, CDR2 FQNEAQ, per germline (reference sequence). The V end was cut by 9 bases, the J end by 8 bases, with 22 bases between. The CDR3 runs to 14 residues. The CDR3 nucleotides read TGTGCCAGTATCGGGGACTGGCTAGGAGAAGGCTACACCTTC. It specifies CASIGDWLGEGYTF.

This chain uses TRBV6-2 or TRBV6-3 with TRBJ2-5; 13 bases align to TRBD2. CDR3 length equals 18 residues. The junction had 11 bases not matched to a gene; V was cut back by 5 bases and J by 2 bases. CDR1 and CDR2 from the germline V gene are MNHEY and SVGEGT. The CDR3 nucleotides are TGTGCCAGCAGTCCCGGGACTAGCGGGGCAAGACTTCAAGAGACCCAGTACTTC. Translating it yields CASSPGTSGARLQETQYF.

This rearrangement joins TRBV29-1 to TRBJ2-1; a possible D gene is TRBD2 (6 bases). The V end was cut by 4 bases, the J end by 9 bases, with 13 bases between. This CDR3 spans 12 amino acids. From germline, CDR1 is SQVTM and CDR2 ANQGSEA. The CDR3 coding sequence is TGCAGCGTTGTAAGGAGGGCCGGTGAGCAGTTCTTC. This gives the protein CSVVRRAGEQFF.

The V gene is TRBV7-8, the J gene TRBJ1-5; D is unresolved. The CDR3 is 14 residues long. Germline CDR1 and CDR2: SGHVS and FQNEAQ. Trimming stripped 3 bases from V and 0 bases from J, with 6 bases between. The DNA for the CDR3 is TGTGCCAGCAGCTTCAGTGATAGCAATCAGCCCCAGCATTTT. Translating gives CASSFSDSNQPQHF.

The V call is TRBV28, the J call TRBJ1-2, with 9 bases fitting TRBD1. The germline V gene has CDR1 MDHEN and CDR2 SYDVKM. This CDR3 comprises 16 residues. Losses at the gene ends were 2 bases for V and 1 base for J; bases not matched to a gene: 5. The CDR3 loop is CASSLPGTGINYGYTF. The DNA of the CDR3 is TGTGCCAGCAGTTTACCCGGGACAGGGATTAACTATGGCTACACCTTC.

V and J are TRBV24-1 and TRBJ1-5, with 8 positions matching TRBD1. J was trimmed by 9 bases and V by 5 bases; bases with no gene match: 11. Germline V gene lookup returns CDR1 KGHDR and CDR2 SFDVKD. This CDR3 has 15 residues. Written as DNA, the CDR3 is TGTGCCACCAGTGCTACGACAGGGGAACTAGGGCCCCAGCATTTT. It translates to CATSATTGELGPQHF.

The rearrangement uses TRBV2 and TRBJ2-5; D is unclear. CDR1 is SNHLY, CDR2 FYNNEI, per germline. V was cut by 2 bases and J by 8 bases, with 6 bases left in between. CDR3 length: 11 residues. The CDR3 region is CASSEPRTQYF. CDR3 nucleotides: TGTGCCAGCAGTGAACCCAGAACCCAGTACTTC.

DNA for the CDR3: TGTGCCAGCAGCTGGGGGGACGGGGATTCACCCCTCCACTTT. Translating gives CASSWGDGDSPLHF. The chain recombines TRBV5-6 with TRBJ1-6, with D maybe TRBD1 (5 bases). Trimming took 3 bases from V and 8 from J, leaving 12 bases between them. Germline CDR1 reads SGHDT; CDR2 reads YYEEEE. This CDR3 comprises 14 residues.

This chain links TRBV6-1 with TRBJ2-3; 12 bases align to TRBD2. Germline CDR1 and CDR2: MNHNS and SASEGT. The CDR3 is 16 amino acids. V lost 4 bases to trimming and J lost 0 bases; unmatched junction nucleotides: 2. CDR3 sequence: CASSATSGGSTDTQYF. Here the CDR3 DNA reads TGTGCCAGCAGTGCGACTAGCGGGGGTAGCACAGATACGCAGTATTTT.

The rearrangement uses TRBV6-1 and TRBJ1-2, with a tentative D call TRBD1 (6 bases). Germline assignment: CDR1 MNHNS and CDR2 SASEGT. The length of the CDR3 is 15 residues. Deletions cut 2 bases from V and 6 bases from J, with 16 bases between. CDR3 in amino acids: CASSEPGQLPHGYTF. The CDR3 coding sequence is TGTGCCAGCAGTGAACCGGGACAACTGCCCCATGGCTACACCTTC.

The gene calls are TRBV5-4 and TRBJ2-3; TRBD2 matches at 12 bases. Unmatched junction bases numbered 9, after V lost 5 bases and J lost 2 bases. Germline V gene sequence: CDR1 SGHNT, CDR2 YYREEE (reference sequence). This CDR3 has 17 amino acids. In nucleotides, the CDR3 is TGTGCCAGCAGGAGGACTAGCGGGATTGATCTCACAGATACGCAGTATTTT. Protein: CASRRTSGIDLTDTQYF.

V gene TRBV6-5 combines with J gene TRBJ2-5; tentatively, D is TRBD2 (6 bases). Looked up from germline, CDR1 is MNHEY and CDR2 is SVGAGI. Trimming pared 6 bases from V and 4 bases from J, leaving 18 bases between. The CDR3 is made up of 15 amino acids. The DNA of the CDR3 is TGTGCCAGCAGATCCGGGACTCTCGGAGCAGAGACCCAGTACTTC. It encodes CASRSGTLGAETQYF.